A selection of T cell receptor beta chains follows, all from one sample in a study of Ad26.COV2.S vaccination and SARS-CoV-2 variants. Method: immunoSEQ multiplex PCR; TCRdb's copy keeps in-frame clones and lacks some. Of 450,000 to 550,000 clones listed, roughly nine tenths are singletons. The material was peripheral blood, obtained in a trial of Ad26.COV2.S vaccine versus placebo. These receptors were obtained from a person between 18 and 59 years old who received the Ad26.COV2.S COVID-19 vaccine or a placebo. The CDR3 runs from the conserved cysteine through the conserved F or W. D genes are given only for firm matches. The size of a clone is reported for some rows only, either as once, few or many, or as a class for expanded clones.

j_gene: TRBJ2-3; d_gene: .; v_gene: TRBV18; abundance: .; CDR3aa: CASSPFNSGGYSTDTQYF; CDR3nt: TGTGCCAGCTCACCTTTCAACTCCGGGGGTTACAGCACAGATACGCAGTATTTT
j_gene: TRBJ1-3; d_gene: .; v_gene: TRBV7-3; abundance: .; CDR3aa: CASSIHGGASGNTIYF; CDR3nt: TGTGCCAGCAGCATCCATGGGGGCGCTTCTGGAAACACCATATATTTT
j_gene: TRBJ2-2; d_gene: TRBD2; v_gene: TRBV5-1; abundance: .; CDR3aa: CASSPGLAGPTGELFF; CDR3nt: TGCGCCAGCAGCCCGGGGCTAGCGGGGCCCACCGGGGAGCTGTTTTTT
j_gene: TRBJ1-1; d_gene: .; v_gene: TRBV7-2; abundance: once; CDR3aa: CASSLAFKNTEAFF; CDR3nt: TGTGCCAGCAGCTTAGCCTTTAAGAACACTGAAGCTTTCTTT
j_gene: TRBJ2-2; d_gene: TRBD1; v_gene: TRBV7-2; abundance: .; CDR3aa: CASSLAPPAGGWVGELFF; CDR3nt: TGTGCCAGCAGCTTAGCGCCCCCTGCAGGGGGCTGGGTCGGGGAGCTGTTTTTT
j_gene: TRBJ1-1; d_gene: .; v_gene: TRBV11-2; abundance: .; CDR3aa: CASSLGFHTEAFF; CDR3nt: TGTGCCAGCAGCTTAGGCTTCCACACTGAAGCTTTCTTT
j_gene: TRBJ1-5; d_gene: .; v_gene: TRBV28; abundance: .; CDR3aa: CASRIRRRSQAQHF; CDR3nt: TGTGCCAGCAGAATCAGGCGGCGTTCTCAGGCCCAGCATTTT
j_gene: TRBJ1-5; d_gene: TRBD1; v_gene: TRBV24-1; abundance: .; CDR3aa: CATSDADGTGPRQPQHF; CDR3nt: TGTGCCACCAGTGATGCCGACGGGACAGGCCCCAGGCAGCCCCAGCATTTT
j_gene: TRBJ2-3; d_gene: .; v_gene: TRBV5-4; abundance: .; CDR3aa: CASSSPGRSTDTQYF; CDR3nt: TGTGCCAGCAGCTCCCCGGGACGTAGCACAGATACGCAGTATTTT
j_gene: TRBJ1-5; d_gene: .; v_gene: TRBV6-5; abundance: .; CDR3aa: CATGNGEYQPQHF; CDR3nt: TGTGCCACCGGGAATGGGGAGTATCAGCCCCAGCATTTT
j_gene: TRBJ1-5; d_gene: .; v_gene: TRBV7-8; abundance: .; CDR3aa: CASSFRSTRSNQPQHF; CDR3nt: TGTGCCAGCAGCTTCCGGTCGACTCGGAGCAATCAGCCCCAGCATTTT
j_gene: TRBJ2-2; d_gene: .; v_gene: TRBV4-1; abundance: .; CDR3aa: CASSQRSNTGELFF; CDR3nt: TGCGCCAGCAGCCAAAGGTCGAACACCGGGGAGCTGTTTTTT
j_gene: TRBJ1-2; d_gene: TRBD1; v_gene: TRBV30; abundance: .; CDR3aa: CAWSAGQGGGYTF; CDR3nt: TGTGCCTGGAGTGCCGGACAGGGAGGAGGCTACACCTTC
j_gene: TRBJ1-5; d_gene: .; v_gene: TRBV6-5; abundance: .; CDR3aa: CASSTGSGNQPQHF; CDR3nt: TGTGCCAGCAGTACAGGGTCCGGTAATCAGCCCCAGCATTTT
j_gene: TRBJ1-2; d_gene: .; v_gene: TRBV28; abundance: .; CDR3aa: CASSLSQHNYGYTF; CDR3nt: TGTGCCAGCAGTTTAAGTCAGCATAACTATGGCTACACCTTC
j_gene: TRBJ2-7; d_gene: .; v_gene: TRBV5-1; abundance: .; CDR3aa: CASSLDGKSSSYEQYF; CDR3nt: TGCGCCAGCAGCTTGGATGGAAAGTCGAGCTCCTACGAGCAGTACTTC
j_gene: TRBJ1-1; d_gene: .; v_gene: TRBV7-9; abundance: .; CDR3aa: CASSYRGETEAFF; CDR3nt: TGTGCCAGCAGTTATCGGGGGGAGACTGAAGCTTTCTTT
j_gene: TRBJ2-3; d_gene: .; v_gene: TRBV12-3/TRBV12-4; abundance: .; CDR3aa: CASVSVGTQYF; CDR3nt: TGTGCCAGCGTCTCCGTTGGTACGCAGTATTTT
j_gene: TRBJ2-3; d_gene: .; v_gene: TRBV5-1; abundance: .; CDR3aa: CASSLGGGPSTDTQYF; CDR3nt: TGCGCCAGCAGCTTGGGTGGCGGACCTAGCACAGATACGCAGTATTTT
j_gene: TRBJ2-3; d_gene: .; v_gene: TRBV20-1; abundance: .; CDR3aa: CSASPLSVASTDTQYF; CDR3nt: TGCAGTGCTAGTCCGCTTAGCGTTGCTAGCACAGATACGCAGTATTTT
j_gene: TRBJ1-1; d_gene: .; v_gene: TRBV7-2; abundance: .; CDR3aa: CASSPPRWGTEAFF; CDR3nt: TGTGCCAGCAGCCCGCCTCGCTGGGGAACTGAAGCTTTCTTT
j_gene: TRBJ2-7; d_gene: .; v_gene: TRBV19; abundance: .; CDR3aa: CASSKTGSLTYEQYF; CDR3nt: TGTGCCAGTAGTAAAACCGGGTCCCTAACCTACGAGCAGTACTTC
j_gene: TRBJ1-5; d_gene: .; v_gene: TRBV20-1; abundance: once; CDR3aa: CSARSNQPQHF; CDR3nt: TGCAGTGCCAGAAGCAATCAGCCCCAGCATTTT
j_gene: TRBJ2-5; d_gene: TRBD1; v_gene: TRBV29-1; abundance: .; CDR3aa: CSVDWDRAVGTQYF; CDR3nt: TGCAGCGTTGACTGGGACAGGGCGGTGGGGACCCAGTACTTC
j_gene: TRBJ2-4; d_gene: .; v_gene: TRBV4-2; abundance: .; CDR3aa: CASSQAGQHLAKNIQYF; CDR3nt: TGTGCCAGCAGCCAAGCTGGGCAGCACCTAGCCAAAAACATTCAGTACTTC
j_gene: TRBJ2-3; d_gene: .; v_gene: TRBV27; abundance: .; CDR3aa: CASSPDAGPLVWGDTQYF; CDR3nt: TGTGCCAGCAGCCCTGACGCCGGGCCCTTGGTTTGGGGGGATACGCAGTATTTT
j_gene: TRBJ2-7; d_gene: .; v_gene: TRBV30; abundance: few; CDR3aa: CAWSLQPASEQYF; CDR3nt: TGTGCCTGGAGTTTACAGCCAGCCAGTGAGCAGTACTTC
j_gene: TRBJ1-1; d_gene: TRBD1; v_gene: TRBV30; abundance: .; CDR3aa: CAWNRGGTEAFF; CDR3nt: TGTGCCTGGAACAGGGGGGGCACTGAAGCTTTCTTT
j_gene: TRBJ1-5; d_gene: .; v_gene: TRBV18; abundance: once; CDR3aa: CASSRDQSNQPQHF; CDR3nt: TGTGCCAGCTCAAGGGACCAAAGCAATCAGCCCCAGCATTTT
j_gene: TRBJ1-1; d_gene: .; v_gene: TRBV5-4; abundance: .; CDR3aa: CASSSSRGGAEAFF; CDR3nt: TGTGCCAGCAGCTCTTCCAGGGGCGGCGCTGAAGCTTTCTTT
j_gene: TRBJ2-3; d_gene: .; v_gene: TRBV24-1; abundance: .; CDR3aa: CATSRSTDTQYF; CDR3nt: TGTGCCACCAGTCGCAGCACAGATACGCAGTATTTT
j_gene: TRBJ1-5; d_gene: TRBD1; v_gene: TRBV27; abundance: .; CDR3aa: CASSVTGSNQPQHF; CDR3nt: TGTGCCAGCAGTGTGACAGGGAGCAATCAGCCCCAGCATTTT
j_gene: TRBJ1-2; d_gene: .; v_gene: TRBV7-6; abundance: .; CDR3aa: CASSLGPFNYGYTF; CDR3nt: TGTGCCAGCAGCTTAGGGCCTTTTAACTATGGCTACACCTTC
j_gene: TRBJ2-2; d_gene: .; v_gene: TRBV6-5; abundance: .; CDR3aa: CASRRLHGELFF; CDR3nt: TGTGCCAGCAGGAGATTACACGGGGAGCTGTTTTTT
j_gene: TRBJ2-5; d_gene: TRBD2; v_gene: TRBV7-2; abundance: .; CDR3aa: CASSLLAGGETQYF; CDR3nt: TGTGCCAGCAGCTTACTAGCGGGGGGGGAGACCCAGTACTTC
j_gene: TRBJ2-3; d_gene: TRBD2; v_gene: TRBV28; abundance: .; CDR3aa: CASSLGVAGDTQYF; CDR3nt: TGTGCCAGCAGTTTAGGGGTAGCGGGGGATACGCAGTATTTT